This TCR beta chain was identified during a study of T-cell memory formation after mild COVID-19 (dated by TCRdb to about 2021). Study-level background: TCR sequence clusters from the two donors were largely donor specific. The cohort was made up of two young adult volunteers, one female and one male, who were previously healthy. In a couple of donors, T-cell clones that expanded and contracted after mild COVID-19 were tracked by sequencing TCRalpha and TCRbeta repertoires over time.

Results and caveats for the whole study, not just this receptor: Whether the second-wave clones peaking on day 37 were SARS-CoV-2 specific was not confirmed. Clones that contracted from day 15 to 85 showed balanced CD4/CD8 phenotypes, whereas a second wave of clones that expanded from day 15 to 37 leaned towards CD4+. Contracting CD4+ clones were found mainly in CM and EM memory subsets, while CD8+ clones were enriched in EMRA. Only two mild cases were covered in the study, and larger cohorts including severe cases with pre-infection samples were considered necessary. Some responding clones were found in pre-infection memory, which suggests that pre-existing cross-reactive memory T cells took part in the SARS-CoV-2 response.

Sequencing took place on an Illumina NovaSeq 6000. TCRalpha and TCRbeta cDNA libraries were constructed by 5'RACE with constant-segment primers, with sample barcodes and unique molecular identifiers being introduced. Trizol reagent was used to extract RNA from every sample. Libraries were amplified in two PCR steps, with a second sample barcode and Illumina TruSeq adapters added in the second step. Libraries were sequenced on an Illumina NovaSeq with 2 x 150 bp paired-end reads. The paper's data handling went like this. With migec v1.2.7, reads were demultiplexed and then collapsed into UMI-guided consensus sequences. Using mixcr v2.1.11, UMI consensuses were aligned to TRA and TRB V and J templates and then assembled into clonotypes. Expanded or contracted clonotypes were those called significant by both edgeR and NoisET, with noise models trained on biological replicates. For edgeR calls, the thresholds were a false discovery rate-adjusted p below 0.01 and a log2 fold-change of 1. PCA with hierarchical clustering of max-normalized trajectories of the 1000 most abundant clonotypes was used as exploratory dynamics analysis. Separately sequenced CD4+ and CD8+ repertoires were used to assign a CD4 or CD8 phenotype to each responding clone. TCRdb ran its own pipeline on the public reads, namely fastp trimming at Q25 and MiXCR clone calling, and kept in-frame beta chains. Each record represents a unique CDR3 protein, reported with the most common genes and DNA among its rows. These V and J calls derive from TCRdb rather than the authors' analysis. This sample has about 180,000 distinct CDR3 sequences in its table, and approximately 18% of those were observed once. 3% to 4% of the sample lies in the top ten.

With regard to this clonotype: The antigen it binds to is not known. One base away there is no much larger clone; base qualities are not given.

PBMCs were isolated by Ficoll-Paque density gradient centrifugation. The source of this sequence is a man younger than 35 who had mild COVID-19 (a few samples of this study predate the infection). The sample titles of this study are shuffled in the database, so cell type and time point are left out; the donor was told from shared clones. The sample taken for sequencing was PBMCs or a T cell subset sorted from them (not recorded which).

The nucleotide sequence is given as TGTGCCAGCAGCTTAACGGTCTGGGGGAACAATCAGCCCCAGCATTTT. Translated, it gives CASSLTVWGNNQPQHF. Rearrangement joined TRBV7-2 to TRBJ1-5; a tentative D call is TRBD1 (5 bases match). Cut back by 2 bases and 3 bases, the V and J ends lie 14 bases apart. CDR1 SGHTA and CDR2 FQGNSA were looked up in the germline V gene. CDR3 length: 16 amino acids, cysteine to phenylalanine. Of all the DNA, just the CDR3 is kept, 48 bases in frame from base 1.